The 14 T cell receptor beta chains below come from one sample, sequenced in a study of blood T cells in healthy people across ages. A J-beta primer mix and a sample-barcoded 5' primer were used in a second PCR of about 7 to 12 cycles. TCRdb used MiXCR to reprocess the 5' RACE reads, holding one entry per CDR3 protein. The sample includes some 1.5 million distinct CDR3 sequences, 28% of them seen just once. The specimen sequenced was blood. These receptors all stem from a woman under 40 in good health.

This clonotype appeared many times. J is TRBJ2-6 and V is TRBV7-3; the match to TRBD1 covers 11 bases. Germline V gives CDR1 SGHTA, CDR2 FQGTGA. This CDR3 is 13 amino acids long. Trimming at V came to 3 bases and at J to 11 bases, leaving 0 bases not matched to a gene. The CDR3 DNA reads TGTGCCAGCAGCTTGGGACAGGGGGACGTCCTGACTTTC. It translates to CASSLGQGDVLTF.

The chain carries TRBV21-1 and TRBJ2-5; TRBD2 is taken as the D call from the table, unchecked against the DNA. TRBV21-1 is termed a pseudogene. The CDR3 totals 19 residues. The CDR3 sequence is CASSKGAVEREGVQETQYF. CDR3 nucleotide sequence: TGTGCCAGCAGCAAAGGTGCCGTCGAAAGGGAGGGCGTACAAGAGACCCAGTACTTC.

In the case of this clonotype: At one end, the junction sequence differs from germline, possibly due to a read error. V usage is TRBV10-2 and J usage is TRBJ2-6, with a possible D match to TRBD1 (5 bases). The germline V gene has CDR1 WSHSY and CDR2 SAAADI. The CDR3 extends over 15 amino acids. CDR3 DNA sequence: TGCGCCAGCAGTGAGTCATGGTCTGGGGCCAACGTCCGGACTTTC. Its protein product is CASSESWSGANVRTF.

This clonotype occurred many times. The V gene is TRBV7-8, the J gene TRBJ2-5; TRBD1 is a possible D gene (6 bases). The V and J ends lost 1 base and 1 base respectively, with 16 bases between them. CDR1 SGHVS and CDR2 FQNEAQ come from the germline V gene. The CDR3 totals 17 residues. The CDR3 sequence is CASSLGASVGGQETQYF. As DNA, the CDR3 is TGTGCCAGCAGCTTAGGGGCCTCTGTAGGGGGCCAAGAGACCCAGTACTTC.

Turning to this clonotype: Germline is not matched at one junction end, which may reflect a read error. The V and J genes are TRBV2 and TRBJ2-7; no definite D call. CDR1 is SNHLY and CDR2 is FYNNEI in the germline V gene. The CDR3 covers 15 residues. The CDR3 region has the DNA TGTGCCAGCAGTGAAGAAAGACAAACACTCTACGGGCAGTACTTC. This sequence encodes CASSEERQTLYGQYF.

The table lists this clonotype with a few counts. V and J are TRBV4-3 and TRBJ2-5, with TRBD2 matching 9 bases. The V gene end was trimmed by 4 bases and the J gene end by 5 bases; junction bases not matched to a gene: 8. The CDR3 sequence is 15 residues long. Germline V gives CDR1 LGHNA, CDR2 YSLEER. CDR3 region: CASSRETSGLETQYF. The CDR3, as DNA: TGCGCCAGCAGCCGAGAGACTAGCGGTCTTGAGACCCAGTACTTC.

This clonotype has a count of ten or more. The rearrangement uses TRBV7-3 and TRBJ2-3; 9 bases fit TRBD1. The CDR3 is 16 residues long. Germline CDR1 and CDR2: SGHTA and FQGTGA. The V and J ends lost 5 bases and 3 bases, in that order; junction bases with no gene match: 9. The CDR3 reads CASSPGQGLGTDTQYF. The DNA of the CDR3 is TGTGCCAGCAGCCCCGGACAGGGGCTAGGTACAGATACGCAGTATTTT.

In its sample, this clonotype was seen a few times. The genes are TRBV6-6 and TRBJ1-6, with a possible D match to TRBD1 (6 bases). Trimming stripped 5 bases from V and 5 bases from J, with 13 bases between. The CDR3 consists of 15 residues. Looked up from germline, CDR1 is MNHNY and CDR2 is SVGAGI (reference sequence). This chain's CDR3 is CASSADRRDNSPLHF. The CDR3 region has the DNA TGTGCCAGCAGTGCCGACAGGAGAGATAATTCACCCCTCCACTTT.

The CDR3 nucleotides read TGCAGTGCACCTGGGACTAGCGGGAGGGCCACAGATACGCAGTATTTT. This encodes CSAPGTSGRATDTQYF. The chain has TRBV20-1 and TRBJ2-3; 16 nucleotides align to TRBD2. V lost 6 bases and J lost 2; bases outside the gene matches: 5. Germline assignment: CDR1 DFQATT and CDR2 SNEGSKA (reference sequence). There are 16 residues in the CDR3.

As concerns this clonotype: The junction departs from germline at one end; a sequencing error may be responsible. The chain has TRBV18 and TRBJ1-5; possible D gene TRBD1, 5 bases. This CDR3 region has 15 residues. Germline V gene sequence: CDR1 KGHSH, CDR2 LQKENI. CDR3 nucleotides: TGTGCCGGCTCACCTTCCGAGGGGATCGGTGTTCGCCAGCATTTT. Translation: CAGSPSEGIGVRQHF.

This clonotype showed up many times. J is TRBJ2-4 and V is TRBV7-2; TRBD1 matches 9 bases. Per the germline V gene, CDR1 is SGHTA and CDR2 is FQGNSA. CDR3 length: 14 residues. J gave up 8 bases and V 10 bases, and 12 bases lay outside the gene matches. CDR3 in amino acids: CAINRDRAVDIQYF. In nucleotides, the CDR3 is TGTGCCATCAACAGGGACAGGGCTGTTGACATTCAGTACTTC.

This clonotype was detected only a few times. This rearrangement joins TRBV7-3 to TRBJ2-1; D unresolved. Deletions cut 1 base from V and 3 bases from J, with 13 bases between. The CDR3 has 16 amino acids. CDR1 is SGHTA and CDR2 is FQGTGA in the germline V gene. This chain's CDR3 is CASSLRRGDFYNEQFF. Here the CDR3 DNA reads TGTGCCAGCAGCTTAAGACGAGGCGATTTCTACAATGAGCAGTTCTTC.

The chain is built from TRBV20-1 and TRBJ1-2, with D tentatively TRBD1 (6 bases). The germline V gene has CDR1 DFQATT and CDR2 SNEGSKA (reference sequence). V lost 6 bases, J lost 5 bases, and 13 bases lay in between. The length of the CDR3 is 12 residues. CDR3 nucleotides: TGCAGTGCAAGCGTAGGGGGGTATGGCTACACCTTC. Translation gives CSASVGGYGYTF.

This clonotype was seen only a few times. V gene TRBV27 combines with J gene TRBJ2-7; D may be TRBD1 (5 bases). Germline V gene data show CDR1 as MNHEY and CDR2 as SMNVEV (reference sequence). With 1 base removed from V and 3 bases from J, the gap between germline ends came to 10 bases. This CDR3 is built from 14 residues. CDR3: CASSLYKGYYEQYF. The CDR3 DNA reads TGTGCCAGCAGTTTATATAAGGGGTACTACGAGCAGTACTTC.